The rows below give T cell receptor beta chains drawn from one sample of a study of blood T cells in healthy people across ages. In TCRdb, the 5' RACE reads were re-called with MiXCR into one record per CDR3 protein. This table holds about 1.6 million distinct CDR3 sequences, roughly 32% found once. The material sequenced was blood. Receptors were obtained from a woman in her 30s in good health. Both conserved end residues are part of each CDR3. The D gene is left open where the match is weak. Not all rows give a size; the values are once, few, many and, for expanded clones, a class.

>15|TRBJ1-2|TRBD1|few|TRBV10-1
CASSPSRGTGGGYTF
TGCGCCAGCAGCCCAAGTCGGGGGACAGGGGGCGGCTACACCTTC
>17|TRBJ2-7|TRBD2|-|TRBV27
CASSPGPRAGAGYEQYF
TGTGCCAGCAGTCCGGGACCGCGAGCGGGAGCCGGGTACGAGCAGTACTTC
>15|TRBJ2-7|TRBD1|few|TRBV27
CASSIGQGAVYEQYF
TGTGCCAGCAGTATCGGACAGGGGGCTGTCTACGAGCAGTACTTC
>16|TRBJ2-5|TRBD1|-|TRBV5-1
CASSLGDLTGGETQYF
TGCGCCAGCAGCTTGGGGGATTTGACAGGGGGAGAGACCCAGTACTTC
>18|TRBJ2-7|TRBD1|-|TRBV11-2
CASSPISRQGKTSYEQYF
TGTGCCAGCAGCCCGATTTCGAGACAGGGGAAGACCTCCTACGAGCAGTACTTC
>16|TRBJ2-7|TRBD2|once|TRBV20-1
CSARVRTSGTPYEQYF
TGCAGTGCTAGAGTGCGGACTAGCGGGACCCCCTACGAGCAGTACTTC
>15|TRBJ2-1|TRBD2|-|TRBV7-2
CASSQSGSTYNEQFF
TGTGCCAGCAGCCAAAGCGGGAGTACCTACAATGAGCAGTTCTTC
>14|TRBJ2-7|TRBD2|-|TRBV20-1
CSARDRLAGGEQYF
TGCAGTGCTAGAGATCGACTAGCGGGGGGCGAGCAGTACTTC
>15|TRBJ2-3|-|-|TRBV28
CASSLSLDSTDTQYF
TGTGCCAGCAGTTTGAGTTTAGATAGCACAGATACGCAGTATTTT
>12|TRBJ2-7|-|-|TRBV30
CAWSRQVNEQYF
TGTGCCTGGAGTCGCCAGGTCAATGAGCAGTACTTC
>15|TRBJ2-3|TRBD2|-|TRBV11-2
CASSPLIPGGDTQYF
TGTGCCAGCAGCCCCTTGATCCCGGGGGGAGATACGCAGTATTTT
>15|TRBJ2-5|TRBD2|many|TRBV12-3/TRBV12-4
CASSGLAGGRETQYF
TGTGCCAGCAGCGGACTAGCGGGGGGTAGAGAGACCCAGTACTTC
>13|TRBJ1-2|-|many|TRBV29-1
CSVRQTLNYGYTF
TGCAGCGTGCGACAAACCCTTAACTATGGCTACACCTTC
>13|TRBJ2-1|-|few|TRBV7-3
CASSLQWGNEQFF
TGTGCCAGCAGCTTACAATGGGGCAATGAGCAGTTCTTC
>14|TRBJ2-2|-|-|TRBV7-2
CASSLSDSTGELFF
TGTGCCAGCAGCTTATCCGACAGCACCGGGGAGCTGTTTTTT
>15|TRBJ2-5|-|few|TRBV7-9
CASSLAEVTQETQYF
TGTGCCAGCAGCTTAGCAGAAGTGACTCAAGAGACCCAGTACTTC
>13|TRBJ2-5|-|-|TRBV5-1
CASRIGRGETQYF
TGCGCCAGCAGGATCGGACGGGGAGAGACCCAGTACTTC
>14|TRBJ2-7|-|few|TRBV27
CASSLSEALYEQYF
TGTGCCAGCAGTTTATCAGAGGCCCTCTACGAGCAGTACTTC
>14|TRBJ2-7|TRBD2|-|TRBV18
CASSAGTSPYEQYF
TGTGCCAGCTCAGCAGGGACTAGCCCGTACGAGCAGTACTTC
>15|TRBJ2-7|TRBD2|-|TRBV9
CASSVASGTSYEQYF
TGTGCCAGCAGCGTAGCTAGCGGAACGTCCTACGAGCAGTACTTC
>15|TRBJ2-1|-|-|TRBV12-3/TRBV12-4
CASSFHQRVGNEQFF
TGTGCCAGCAGTTTCCACCAGAGAGTAGGCAATGAGCAGTTCTTC
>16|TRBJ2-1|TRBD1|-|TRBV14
CASSQDRGWAYNEQFF
TGTGCCAGCAGCCAAGACAGGGGGTGGGCTTACAATGAGCAGTTCTTC
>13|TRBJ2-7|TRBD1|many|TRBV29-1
CSGRTGEMGEQYF
TGCAGTGGCCGTACAGGGGAGATGGGGGAGCAGTACTTC
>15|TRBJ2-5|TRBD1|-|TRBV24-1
CATSDSGQGGETQYF
TGTGCCACCAGTGACTCCGGACAGGGTGGCGAGACCCAGTACTTC
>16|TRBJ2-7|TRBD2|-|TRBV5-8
CASSPWTSGGTNEQYF
TGTGCCAGCAGCCCCTGGACTAGCGGGGGCACCAACGAGCAGTACTTC
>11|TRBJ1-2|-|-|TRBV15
CATSQHYGYTF
TGTGCCACCAGCCAACATTATGGCTACACCTTC
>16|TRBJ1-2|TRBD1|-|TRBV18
CASSPTNRGSNYGYTF
TGTGCCAGCTCACCTACGAACAGGGGAAGTAATTATGGCTACACCTTC
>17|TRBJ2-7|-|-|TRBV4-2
CASSQDRSLAETCEQYF
TGTGCCAGCAGCCAAGATCGATCTTTAGCGGAGACCTGCGAGCAGTACTTC
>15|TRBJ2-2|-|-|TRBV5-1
CASSLAPGRLGELFF
TGCGCCAGCAGCTTGGCTCCAGGACGGCTCGGGGAGCTGTTTTTT
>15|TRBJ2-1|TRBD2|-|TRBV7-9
CASRKSGTSGYEQFF
TGTGCCAGCAGAAAAAGCGGGACTAGCGGCTATGAGCAGTTCTTC
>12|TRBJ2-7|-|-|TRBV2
CASSAIPYEQYF
TGTGCCAGCAGTGCTATTCCGTACGAGCAGTACTTC
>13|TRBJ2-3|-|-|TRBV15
CATSSNSPDTQYF
TGTGCCACCAGCAGCAACAGCCCAGATACGCAGTATTTT
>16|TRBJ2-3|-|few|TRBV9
CASSPRAERPTDTQYF
TGTGCCAGCAGCCCCAGGGCAGAGAGGCCCACAGATACGCAGTATTTT
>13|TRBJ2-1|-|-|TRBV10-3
CAISESNPNEQFF
TGTGCCATCAGTGAGTCGAATCCCAATGAGCAGTTCTTC
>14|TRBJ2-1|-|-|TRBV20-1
CSARAGAKSDGQFF
TGCAGTGCTAGGGCAGGGGCCAAGAGCGATGGGCAGTTCTTC
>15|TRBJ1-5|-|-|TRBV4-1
CASSQVVGTNQPQHF
TGCGCCAGCAGCCAAGTGGTGGGCACCAATCAGCCCCAGCATTTT
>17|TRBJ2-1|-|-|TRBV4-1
CASSQVFSGSSYNEQFF
TGCGCCAGCAGCCAAGTCTTCTCCGGAAGCTCCTACAATGAGCAGTTCTTC
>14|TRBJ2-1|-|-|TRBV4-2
CASSWGSSGDEQFF
TGTGCCAGCTCTTGGGGTTCATCGGGCGATGAGCAGTTCTTC
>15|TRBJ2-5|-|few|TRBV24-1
CATSDLFSGQETQYF
TGTGCCACCAGTGACCTCTTTAGCGGCCAAGAGACCCAGTACTTC
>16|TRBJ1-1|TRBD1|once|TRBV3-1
CASSSALQQGRTEAFF
TGTGCCAGCAGCTCTGCCCTACAACAGGGGCGCACTGAAGCTTTCTTT
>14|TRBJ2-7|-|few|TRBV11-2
CASSLPRDNSEQYF
TGTGCCAGCAGCTTACCTCGGGATAATTCCGAGCAGTACTTC
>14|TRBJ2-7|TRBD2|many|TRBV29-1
CSVEQAGGINEQYF
TGCAGCGTTGAACAAGCGGGGGGGATCAACGAGCAGTACTTC